The rows below give T cell receptor beta chains drawn from one sample of a study of blood T cell repertoires in COVID-19. Data came from immunoSEQ multiplex PCR; TCRdb stores just in-frame clones and leaves some out. The table shows roughly 200,000 clones, with about 87% occurring only once. Sequencing input: PBMCs or T cells enriched from blood (not recorded which). All receptors derive from a man aged 18 to 30 with acute COVID-19. Both conserved end residues are part of each CDR3. A D gene is named only where the DNA matches it firmly.

d_gene: TRBD1; j_gene: TRBJ2-7; v_gene: TRBV11-2; CDR3nt: TGTGCCAGCAGCCCGGACAGGGTTAGGGAGCAGTACTTC; CDR3aa: CASSPDRVREQYF
d_gene: NA; j_gene: TRBJ2-1; v_gene: TRBV5-4; CDR3nt: TGTGCCAGCAGCGCAAGCGGAGGCGCCAATGAGCAGTTCTTC; CDR3aa: CASSASGGANEQFF
d_gene: TRBD1; j_gene: TRBJ1-1; v_gene: TRBV7-9; CDR3nt: TGTGCCAGCAGCTTAGTAAAGGGGGCGCACACTGAAGCTTTCTTT; CDR3aa: CASSLVKGAHTEAFF
d_gene: NA; j_gene: TRBJ1-2; v_gene: TRBV6-1; CDR3nt: TGTGCCAGCAGTGTACCGACTTCCGAATACTATGGCTACACCTTC; CDR3aa: CASSVPTSEYYGYTF
d_gene: TRBD1; j_gene: TRBJ1-5; v_gene: TRBV5-4; CDR3nt: TGTGCCAGCAGCTTGGCAGGGGGAAGCCAGCCCCAGCATTTT; CDR3aa: CASSLAGGSQPQHF
d_gene: TRBD2; j_gene: TRBJ2-7; v_gene: TRBV28; CDR3nt: TGTGCCAGCAGTTCTCCGGGACTAGCCTCATTGCGGTACTTC; CDR3aa: CASSSPGLASLRYF
d_gene: TRBD1; j_gene: TRBJ1-1; v_gene: TRBV5-4; CDR3nt: TGTGCCAGCAGCTTGGGGAAATTCGGACAGGGGGCTATGACTGAAGCTTTCTTT; CDR3aa: CASSLGKFGQGAMTEAFF
d_gene: NA; j_gene: TRBJ1-1; v_gene: TRBV3-1/TRBV3-2; CDR3nt: TGTGCCAGCAGCCAGGCCGGGAGCGGGATTGAAGCTTTCTTT; CDR3aa: CASSQAGSGIEAFF
d_gene: NA; j_gene: TRBJ1-2; v_gene: TRBV7-6; CDR3nt: TGTGCCAGCAGCTTAACAGGGCCCAACTATGGCTACACCTTC; CDR3aa: CASSLTGPNYGYTF
d_gene: NA; j_gene: TRBJ2-5; v_gene: TRBV27; CDR3nt: TGTGCCAGCAGACCCCGACGGAACTATCAAGAGACCCAGTACTTC; CDR3aa: CASRPRRNYQETQYF
d_gene: NA; j_gene: TRBJ2-7; v_gene: TRBV4-1; CDR3nt: TGCGCCAGCAGCCAGACCTTTGGGGCTTACTACGAGCAGTACTTC; CDR3aa: CASSQTFGAYYEQYF
d_gene: NA; j_gene: TRBJ1-2; v_gene: TRBV29-1; CDR3nt: TGCAGCGTTGCCCCCCGACTTCACTATGGCTACACCTTC; CDR3aa: CSVAPRLHYGYTF
d_gene: TRBD1; j_gene: TRBJ1-1; v_gene: TRBV28; CDR3nt: TGTGCCAGCAGCCCCCGGACAGGGGGGAGACCCATGAACACTGAAGCTTTCTTT; CDR3aa: CASSPRTGGRPMNTEAFF
d_gene: NA; j_gene: TRBJ2-7; v_gene: TRBV27; CDR3nt: TGTGCCAGCAGACCCACACAGACATCCTACGAGCAGTACTTC; CDR3aa: CASRPTQTSYEQYF
d_gene: NA; j_gene: TRBJ2-5; v_gene: TRBV12-3/TRBV12-4; CDR3nt: TGTGCCAGCAGTTCAAGGGGGACCCAGTACTTC; CDR3aa: CASSSRGTQYF